The rows below give T cell receptor beta chains drawn from one sample of a study of blood T cell repertoires in COVID-19. Assay used: immunoSEQ multiplex PCR; TCRdb lists only in-frame clones, some missing. The table shows around 500,000 clones, with 75% to 90% occurring only once. Sequenced: peripheral blood. These receptors all stem from a human donor in a cohort sampled during active COVID-19. The CDR3 runs from the conserved cysteine through the conserved F or W. Fields, in order: J gene, V gene, D gene, CDR3 length, clone size, CDR3 DNA, CDR3 protein. A D gene is named only where the DNA matches it firmly. Some rows have no size entry. The others give once, few or many, or a class for an expanded clone.

TRBJ2-5,TRBV24-1,-,13,-,TGTGCCACCAGTGATGGGGGGCAAGAGACCCAGTACTTC,CATSDGGQETQYF
TRBJ2-5,TRBV2,-,12,-,TGTGCCAGCAGTGTTCGGGTGGAGACCCAGTACTTC,CASSVRVETQYF
TRBJ2-2,TRBV18,-,17,-,TGTGCCAGCTCACCAGACACGGACAAGCCGATCACCGGGGAGCTGTTTTTT,CASSPDTDKPITGELFF
TRBJ2-1,TRBV5-1,TRBD2,16,-,TGCGCCAGCAGCTTTGGAAGCGGGGAGACCTACAATGAGCAGTTCTTC,CASSFGSGETYNEQFF
TRBJ2-3,TRBV2,TRBD1,15,-,TGTGCCAGCAAATTGGACAGGGGCGCTCCGGATACGCAGTATTTT,CASKLDRGAPDTQYF
TRBJ1-6,TRBV27,TRBD1,15,-,TGTGCCAGCACTCGCGCAGGGGGCGAGGTGTCACCCCTCCACTTT,CASTRAGGEVSPLHF
TRBJ2-3,TRBV19,-,13,-,TGTGCCAGTAGCCTTGACTACACAGATACGCAGTATTTT,CASSLDYTDTQYF
TRBJ2-2,TRBV6-4,-,13,-,TGTGCCAGCAGTTCCTCGGGCACCGGGGAGCTGTTTTTT,CASSSSGTGELFF
TRBJ2-7,TRBV10-1,-,13,few,TGCGCCAGCAGTGCAGGGGTTTCCTACGAGCAGTACTTC,CASSAGVSYEQYF
TRBJ2-1,TRBV10-1,-,16,-,TGCGCCAGCAGTGAAGGGGGACCCTCGGTTCTCGGCGAGCAGTTCTTC,CASSEGGPSVLGEQFF
TRBJ2-7,TRBV6-5,-,12,-,TGTGCCAGCAGCGAGAATTCGGGGGAGCAGTACTTC,CASSENSGEQYF
TRBJ1-6,TRBV6-5,-,15,-,TGTGCCAGCGGGCCCCAGAGCTCCTATAATTCACCCCTCCACTTT,CASGPQSSYNSPLHF
TRBJ2-3,TRBV27,TRBD2,13,-,TGTGCCAGTGCCTGGGGAGGGACAGATACGCAGTATTTT,CASAWGGTDTQYF
TRBJ2-7,TRBV19,TRBD2,16,-,TGTGCCAGTAGTATTTCCGGACTAGCGGGTCCCTACGAGCAGTACTTC,CASSISGLAGPYEQYF
TRBJ2-7,TRBV6-6,TRBD1,15,-,TGTGCCAGCAGTTTGATACCGGGACAGGAGAACGAGCAGTACTTC,CASSLIPGQENEQYF
TRBJ1-1,TRBV10-3,-,13,-,TGTGCCATCAGTGAGGCGAGGAACACTGAAGCTTTCTTT,CAISEARNTEAFF
TRBJ2-5,TRBV11-2,-,14,-,TGTGCCAGCAGCCCCCTGAGGGTCAAGGAGACCCAGTACTTC,CASSPLRVKETQYF
TRBJ1-2,TRBV5-1,-,16,-,TGCGCCAGCAGCTTGGAGTACTCCGGGACACCGGGTGGCTACACCTTC,CASSLEYSGTPGGYTF
TRBJ1-2,TRBV28,-,13,-,TGTGCCAGCAGTTTGTTGCAGGGCAGAGGCTACACCTTC,CASSLLQGRGYTF
TRBJ2-1,TRBV27,TRBD2,18,-,TGTGCCAGCAGCATATGGAGACTAGCGGGAGGGACCTACAATGAGCAGTTCTTC,CASSIWRLAGGTYNEQFF
TRBJ2-7,TRBV30,-,17,-,TGTGCCTGGAGTGTACGGCACGGGGCAGGGGCCCCCTACGAGCAGTACTTC,CAWSVRHGAGAPYEQYF
TRBJ2-7,TRBV18,-,13,-,TGTGCCAGCTCACCTGAGCTTCTGGACGAGCAGTACTTC,CASSPELLDEQYF
TRBJ2-1,TRBV19,-,15,-,TGTGCCAGTAGTACTCTGGGGGGTGGTTACAATGAGCAGTTCTTC,CASSTLGGGYNEQFF
TRBJ2-2,TRBV7-2,TRBD1,15,-,TGTGCCAGCAGCGCTCAAACAGGGGGCGAGGGGGAGCTGTTTTTT,CASSAQTGGEGELFF
TRBJ2-1,TRBV6-4,TRBD1,13,-,TGTGCCAGCTCCCGGGACAGCTACAATGAGCAGTTCTTC,CASSRDSYNEQFF
TRBJ2-3,TRBV6-5,TRBD2,14,-,TGTGCCAGCAGTTATAGCGGGAGCGAAGATACGCAGTATTTT,CASSYSGSEDTQYF
TRBJ2-1,TRBV3-1/TRBV3-2,-,16,few,TGTGCCAGCAGCCAATTTCGTACAGGCCTTAACAATGAGCAGTTCTTC,CASSQFRTGLNNEQFF